This T cell receptor (beta chain) was captured in a study of regulatory T cells in long-lasting Graves disease. Study summary: Graves' patients who were just diagnosed had used antithyroid drugs for under 3 months.

As to time point: newly diagnosed GD, antithyroid drugs for less than 3 months. PBMC RNA was the source of the TCR library. This CDR3 is 14 amino acids long. CDR1 SQVTM and CDR2 ANQGSEA come from the germline V gene. Germline trimming cut 3 bases from V and 7 bases from J; bases unmatched to any gene: 5. Investigators prepared the TCR beta libraries by applying iRepertoire HTBI primers and Arm-PCR of CDR3 regions. One entry per CDR3 protein, called by TCRdb with MiXCR from the multiplex PCR reads. The sample shows 420,000 or so distinct CDR3 sequences, over 15% of them seen only once. These data also featured in a second study, about T cells in Graves' hyperthyroidism and ophthalmopathy.

This receptor was taken from a woman aged 18-35 years with Graves disease. The rearrangement uses TRBV29-1 and TRBJ2-2; 10 nucleotides match TRBD2. The source material was peripheral blood mononuclear cells (PBMCs), sampled at new diagnosis, from a patient treated with antithyroid drugs. The CDR3 DNA reads TGCAGCGTTGAGCTAGCGGGAGACATCGGGGAGCTGTTTTTT. Protein sequence: CSVELAGDIGELFF.